Each of the 18 T cell receptor beta chains below was sequenced from the same sample in a study of OX40 agonist ivuxolimab in advanced cancers. Measured with immunoSEQ multiplex PCR; TCRdb has only the in-frame clones, and not every one. The data contain over 85,000 clones, approximately 80% of them singletons. The sequences come from CD4+ or CD8+ T cells sorted from blood, collected in a trial of the OX40 agonist ivuxolimab. The receptors were sampled from an adult with an advanced solid tumor such as melanoma, head and neck, liver or kidney cancer.

This clone was detected only once. V usage is TRBV6-5 and J usage is TRBJ1-6, with 7 nucleotides matching TRBD1. Germline CDR1 MNHEY, CDR2 SVGAGI. There are 14 residues in the CDR3. Trimming took 6 bases from V and 9 from J; bases not matched to a gene: 8. CDR3 sequence: CASRPGQAGSPLHF. In DNA form, the CDR3 reads TGTGCCAGCAGACCCGGACAGGCAGGTTCACCCCTCCACTTT.

The chain is built from TRBV11-2 and TRBJ2-4; D may be TRBD2 (6 bases). The length of the CDR3 is 16 residues. The V end lost 0 bases, the J end lost 0 bases, and 9 bases lay between the germline ends. Looked up from germline, CDR1 is SGHAT and CDR2 is FQNNGV. In nucleotides, the CDR3 is TGTGCCAGCAGCTTAGATAGCGGAGTAGCCAAAAACATTCAGTACTTC. Amino acids: CASSLDSGVAKNIQYF.

This clone was counted between two and nine times. This chain links TRBV7-2 with TRBJ1-2, with D unclear. Germline assignment: CDR1 SGHTA and CDR2 FQGNSA. This CDR3 has 14 residues. Trimming cost V 3 bases and J 0 bases, with 8 bases left between them. The CDR3 loop is CASSLGEANYGYTF. The CDR3 DNA sequence: TGTGCCAGCAGCTTGGGAGAAGCTAACTATGGCTACACCTTC.

Only a few counts were recorded for this clone. The chain employs TRBV19 and TRBJ2-7; perhaps TRBD1 as D (5 bases). The V end was cut by 0 bases, the J end by 6 bases, with 9 bases between. This CDR3 region has 13 residues. Germline V lookup: CDR1 LNHDA, CDR2 SQIVND (reference sequence). The CDR3 bases are TGTGCCAGTAGTATAGATAAAGGGGCCGAGCAGTACGTC. Residues: CASSIDKGAEQYV.

The V gene is TRBV9, the J gene TRBJ2-5; D not certain. The V end was cut by 0 bases, the J end by 4 bases, with 7 bases between. Germline CDR1 SGDLS, CDR2 YYNGEE. This CDR3 spans 13 amino acids. The CDR3 sequence: CASSVELGETQYF. The CDR3 DNA follows: TGTGCCAGCAGCGTAGAGTTGGGAGAGACCCAGTACTTC. The full variable domain, its missing parts supplied by reference TRBV9 and TRBJ2-5, is DSGVTQTPKHLITATGQRVTLRCSPRSGDLSVYWYQQSLDQGLQFLIQYYNGEERAKGNILERFSAQQFPDLHSELNLSSLELGDSALYFCASSVELGETQYFGPGTRLLVL.

This clone has more than one count but fewer than ten. This rearrangement joins TRBV4-3 to TRBJ2-5; 7 nucleotides agree with TRBD2. CDR3 size: 14 residues. V trimming: 4 bases; J trimming: 3 bases; junction bases outside the gene matches: 5. The germline gives CDR1 LGHNA, CDR2 YSLEER. CDR3 sequence: CASSRALAEETQYF. The CDR3 nucleotides are TGCGCCAGCAGCCGGGCGCTAGCGGAAGAGACCCAGTACTTC.

The V and J genes are TRBV7-2 and TRBJ1-5; D may be TRBD1 (6 bases). Germline-derived CDR1 and CDR2 are SGHTA and FQGNSA. The CDR3 is made up of 15 amino acids. V was clipped by 0 bases and J by 11 bases, with 17 bases between them. CDR3 sequence: CASSLALAGVQSQHF. The CDR3, as DNA: TGTGCCAGCAGCTTAGCGTTGGCAGGGGTCCAGTCCCAGCATTTT.

Only one count was recorded for this clone. The CDR3 spells CASSAGSSSYNEQFF. DNA for the CDR3: TGTGCCAGCAGCGCAGGGTCCAGCTCCTACAATGAGCAGTTCTTC. The chain couples TRBV6-5 to TRBJ2-1; possible D gene TRBD1, 5 bases. Trimming pared 6 bases from V and 0 bases from J, leaving 12 bases between. This CDR3 has 15 amino acids. The germline gives CDR1 MNHEY, CDR2 SVGAGI.

The V gene is TRBV7-6, the J gene TRBJ2-3, with D maybe TRBD1 (6 bases). V lost 5 bases, J lost 4 bases, and 10 bases lay in between. The CDR3 spans 13 residues. CDR1 is SGHVS and CDR2 is FNYEAQ in the germline V gene. The CDR3 reads CASSMTGPDTQYF. CDR3 coding DNA: TGTGCCAGCAGCATGACAGGTCCAGATACGCAGTATTTT.

This chain joins TRBV29-1 and TRBJ2-5; D may correspond to TRBD1 or TRBD2 (6 bases each). Germline V lookup: CDR1 SQVTM, CDR2 ANQGSEA. The V and J ends lost 0 bases and 1 base respectively, with 12 bases between them. The CDR3 length is 15 residues. CDR3 sequence (DNA): TGCAGCGTTGAAGATCGCAGGGGACTCCAAGAGACCCAGTACTTC. As protein: CSVEDRRGLQETQYF.

The chain is built from TRBV18 and TRBJ2-7; 9 bases map to TRBD1. J was trimmed by 0 bases and V by 4 bases; bases with no gene match: 7. Per germline, CDR1 KGHSH and CDR2 LQKENI. The CDR3 runs 16 residues. This CDR3 reads CASSLQRGQGSYEQYF. The CDR3 bases are TGTGCCAGCTCACTCCAACGGGGACAGGGCTCCTACGAGCAGTACTTC.

The CDR3 loop is CASSLYSGNNYGYTF. The CDR3 nucleotides are TGTGCCAGCAGCCTTTATTCCGGGAACAACTATGGCTACACCTTC. The chain employs TRBV2 and TRBJ1-2; D call uncertain. Per the germline V gene, CDR1 is SNHLY and CDR2 is FYNNEI. The CDR3 sequence is 15 residues long. Deletions cut 6 bases from V and 2 bases from J, with 16 bases between.

The rearrangement links TRBV7-8 to TRBJ2-5, with a possible D match to TRBD1 (5 bases). Deletions cut 5 bases from V and 4 bases from J, with 11 bases between. Germline V lookup: CDR1 SGHVS, CDR2 FQNEAQ. The CDR3 extends over 13 amino acids. CDR3 sequence reads: CASSPVGAETQYF. CDR3 DNA: TGTGCCAGCAGCCCCGTAGGGGCAGAGACCCAGTACTTC.

This chain uses TRBV6-1 with TRBJ1-5, with D unresolved. The V end was cut by 2 bases, the J end by 2 bases, with 7 bases between. Germline V gene data show CDR1 as MNHNS and CDR2 as SASEGT. The CDR3 extends over 14 amino acids. DNA of the CDR3: TGTGCCAGCAGTGAACGGTGGGGCAATCAGCCCCAGCATTTT. It is translated as CASSERWGNQPQHF.

This clone has a single count. The chain has TRBV5-8 and TRBJ2-7; perhaps D is TRBD1 or TRBD2 (5 bases each). Germline assignment: CDR1 SGHTS and CDR2 YDEGEE. CDR3 length equals 15 residues. V was cut by 4 bases and J by 2 bases, with 16 bases left in between. In nucleotides, the CDR3 is TGTGCCAGCAGCCCGTCCTGGGACGGAACCTACGAGCAGTACTTC. As protein: CASSPSWDGTYEQYF.

The CDR3 reads CASSQDHQKNTEAFF. The CDR3 region has the DNA TGCGCCAGCAGCCAAGATCATCAGAAGAACACTGAAGCTTTCTTT. The rearrangement links TRBV4-3 to TRBJ1-1; D not resolved. Germline-derived CDR1 and CDR2 are LGHNA and YSLEER. This CDR3 comprises 15 residues. V was cut by 0 bases and J by 1 base, with 9 bases left in between.

This rearrangement joins TRBV9 to TRBJ2-5, with 10 bases identical to TRBD2. Trimming took 3 bases from V and 5 from J; bases not matched to a gene: 13. Germline CDR1 reads SGDLS; CDR2 reads YYNGEE. The CDR3 is 17 amino acids. CDR3: CASSEGQSGGARETQYF. The CDR3 nucleotides are TGTGCCAGCAGCGAGGGACAAAGCGGGGGGGCACGGGAGACCCAGTACTTC.

The V and J genes are TRBV9 and TRBJ2-3; 12 nucleotides agree with TRBD2. This CDR3 is 16 amino acids long. Germline CDR1 SGDLS, CDR2 YYNGEE. J was trimmed by 6 bases and V by 4 bases; bases with no gene match: 9. In DNA, the CDR3 is TGTGCCAGCAGCCCTCATCTAGCGGGGGGGCCGGATACGCAGTATTTT. Its protein is CASSPHLAGGPDTQYF.